This is a list of T cell receptor beta chains from one sample in a study of shared clonotypes between healthy human individuals. TCRdb keeps only in-frame clones here, not all; method: immunoSEQ multiplex PCR. The table has roughly 600,000 clones, 95% to 98% seen once. What was sequenced was naive CD8+ T cells sorted from blood. The source of these receptors is a man under 40 in good health. Each CDR3 is given with its conserved first and last residue. Each record gives: J gene, D gene, clone size, V gene, CDR3 DNA, CDR3 protein. D genes are given only for firm matches. Size is stated for part of the rows, as once, few or many counts, or as a class when the clone is expanded.

>TRBJ2-7|-|-|TRBV4-3
TGCGCCAGCAGCGGTGGGGCCTCCTACGAGCAGTACTTC
CASSGGASYEQYF
>TRBJ2-2|-|-|TRBV4-2
TGTGCCAGCAGCCAGGACCCCCAAGGCAGAAGTACCGGGGAGCTGTTTTTT
CASSQDPQGRSTGELFF
>TRBJ2-2|-|once|TRBV27
TGTGCCAGCAGTCTATACACCGGGGAGCTGTTTTTT
CASSLYTGELFF
>TRBJ2-1|TRBD1|-|TRBV5-1
TGCGCCAGCAGCCCGGACGAGACAGGGGCAGGTCTGAATGAGCAGTTCTTC
CASSPDETGAGLNEQFF
>TRBJ2-1|-|once|TRBV4-1
TGCGCCAGCAGCTTCACAGGTCCCAGCTCCTACAATGAGCAGTTCTTC
CASSFTGPSSYNEQFF
>TRBJ2-5|-|-|TRBV27
TGTGCCAGCAGTTTAACCCCTCTAGAGACCCAGTACTTC
CASSLTPLETQYF
>TRBJ1-1|-|-|TRBV11-3
TGTGCCAGCAGCCTCCGCAGGGGACATGAAGCTTTCTTT
CASSLRRGHEAFF
>TRBJ2-1|-|-|TRBV28
TGTGCCAGCAGTTTACCGGGCGGGGTTGGAGTGCAGTTCTTC
CASSLPGGVGVQFF
>TRBJ2-7|TRBD1|once|TRBV10-3
TGTGCCATCAGTTCCGGGACAGGGTACGAGCAGTACTTC
CAISSGTGYEQYF
>TRBJ2-3|-|-|TRBV9
TGTGCCAGCAGCCAGACGGGTGGCGGGTACAGCCTCACAGATACGCAGTATTTT
CASSQTGGGYSLTDTQYF
>TRBJ2-1|-|-|TRBV4-3
TGCGCCAGCAGCCCTTCGTCCTCAGGGTTTTACAATGAGCAGTTCTTC
CASSPSSSGFYNEQFF
>TRBJ1-1|TRBD1|once|TRBV9
TGTGCCAGCAGCGCGCCCAGGGACAGGATTGATACTGAAGCTTTCTTT
CASSAPRDRIDTEAFF
>TRBJ2-7|-|-|TRBV2
TGTGCCAGCAGGGACCCGACACTCGACTCCTACGAGCAGTACTTC
CASRDPTLDSYEQYF
>TRBJ2-7|-|-|TRBV5-6
TGTGCCAGCAGCTTGGGACAGTCCTCCTACGAGCAGTACTTC
CASSLGQSSYEQYF
>TRBJ1-5|-|-|TRBV7-6
TGTGCCAGCAGCCCTGGTAGTATAGTCCAGCCCCAGCATTTT
CASSPGSIVQPQHF
>TRBJ2-2|-|-|TRBV25-1
TGTGCCTCTGACATGGGGGGCGGCACCGGGGAGCTGTTTTTT
CASDMGGGTGELFF
>TRBJ2-1|-|-|TRBV7-2
TGTGCCAGCAGCTACGCCGCAGCGGCCCCCAATGAGCAGTTCTTC
CASSYAAAAPNEQFF
>TRBJ2-3|TRBD2|once|TRBV10-2
TGCGCCAGCAGTGACCCGGGACTAGCGGGAGGGCCTGGCACAGATACGCAGTATTTT
CASSDPGLAGGPGTDTQYF